Shown below are 26 T cell receptor beta chains from a single sample sequenced in a study of T cells in Graves' hyperthyroidism and ophthalmopathy. TCR beta CDR3 regions were amplified from RNA. HTBI primers were used for first-round RT-PCR of the TCR CDR3. TCRdb re-derived calls from the multiplex PCR reads in MiXCR, one entry per CDR3 protein. Of 350,000 to 400,000 distinct CDR3 sequences listed, roughly 19% are singletons. The sequenced sample was blood. The receptors come from a woman between 18 and 30 years old with Graves' hyperthyroidism.

This clonotype was counted many times. The V gene is TRBV6-1, the J gene TRBJ1-1; TRBD1 agrees at 7 bases. The CDR3 contains 15 residues. V was pared by 5 bases and J by 0 bases, with 6 bases of the junction left unmatched. CDR1 is MNHNS and CDR2 is SASEGT in the germline V gene. As DNA, the CDR3 is TGTGCCAGCAGTCGGACAGGCGTCATGAACACTGAAGCTTTCTTT. Protein product: CASSRTGVMNTEAFF.

This clonotype was seen at least ten times. The chain carries TRBV6-1 and TRBJ1-1; unclear D gene. CDR3 length: 13 residues. Germline V gene data show CDR1 as MNHNS and CDR2 as SASEGT. Trimming stripped 2 bases from V and 6 bases from J, with 10 bases between. CDR3 protein: CASSETGRAEAFF. The CDR3 nucleotides read TGTGCCAGCAGTGAAACGGGGAGAGCTGAAGCTTTCTTT.

This chain joins TRBV6-1 and TRBJ2-5; no definite D call. There are 13 residues in the CDR3. V was clipped by 7 bases and J by 5 bases, with 14 bases between them. Germline CDR1 is MNHNS and CDR2 is SASEGT. The CDR3 reads CASKTAVRETQYF. Written as DNA, the CDR3 is TGTGCCAGCAAGACGGCGGTCCGGGAGACCCAGTACTTC.

This clonotype was counted ten times or more. The conserved final phenylalanine or tryptophan is absent from the CDR3, which likely points to a read error. The chain combines TRBV20-1 with TRBJ1-1; D not certain. From germline, CDR1 is DFQATT and CDR2 SNEGSKA (reference sequence). Trimming stripped 1 base from V and 2 bases from J, with 11 bases between. The CDR3 extends over 14 amino acids. In DNA, the CDR3 is TGCAGTGCTAGAGGGGTGAGTGGAAACACTGAAGCTTTCCTT. Translated, it gives CSARGVSGNTEAFL.

This clonotype appeared a few times. A much larger clone lies one base from this, so it may be a read error. The chain joins TRBV12-3 or TRBV12-4 to TRBJ2-2; D is unclear. Between the trimmed V and J ends, which lost 6 bases and 1 base, there was a span of 3 bases. The CDR3 runs 12 residues. The chain's CDR3 is CASRVNTGELFF. The CDR3 region has the DNA TGTGCCAGCAGGGTGAACACCGGGGAGCTGTTTTTT.

This clonotype appeared many times. The J gene is TRBJ1-5, the V gene TRBV18; D call uncertain. Germline CDR1 reads KGHSH; CDR2 reads LQKENI. V dropped 4 bases and J dropped 5 bases, with 9 bases sitting between them. The CDR3 contains 13 residues. CDR3 sequence reads: CASSLEGDQPQHF. CDR3 coding DNA: TGTGCCAGCTCACTGGAGGGAGATCAGCCCCAGCATTTT.

This clonotype has a handful of counts. DNA of the CDR3: TGTGCCAGCAGTTCACTTGACAGCCTGAACACTGAAGCTTTCTTT. Its protein product is CASSSLDSLNTEAFF. The rearrangement uses TRBV12-3 or TRBV12-4 and TRBJ1-1; tentative D call: TRBD1 (5 bases). This CDR3 comprises 15 residues. V was trimmed by 4 bases and J by 0 bases, leaving 12 bases between them.

This clonotype was counted between two and nine times. Since a much larger clone is just one base distant, this may be a read error. V and J are TRBV7-3 and TRBJ2-2; D is perhaps TRBD2 (5 bases). This CDR3 contains 14 residues. Germline CDR1 is SGHTA and CDR2 is FQGTGA. As DNA, the CDR3 is TGTGCCAGCAGCTTGACTTCGCTTTCCGGGGAGCTGTGTTTT. Translation: CASSLTSLSGELCF.

This clonotype was seen ten or more times. This sequence joins TRBV24-1 and TRBJ1-1, with D possibly TRBD1 on 6 matching bases. Germline V gives CDR1 KGHDR, CDR2 SFDVKD. The CDR3 has 13 residues. The ends were cut back, 9 bases at V and 4 bases at J, with 14 bases in the middle. CDR3: CATSSGARTEAFF. The CDR3 DNA follows: TGTGCCACCTCCTCGGGGGCGCGCACTGAAGCTTTCTTT.

This clonotype was counted many times. This chain uses TRBV30 with TRBJ1-1; possibly TRBD1 for D (5 bases). Trimming stripped 8 bases from V and 0 bases from J, with 13 bases between. Germline lookup yields CDR1 GTSNPN and CDR2 SVGIG (reference sequence). The CDR3 has 13 amino acids. CDR3 sequence: CAGTQGVNTEAFF. In DNA form, the CDR3 reads TGTGCCGGAACCCAGGGCGTGAACACTGAAGCTTTCTTT.

At least ten counts were recorded for this clonotype. The chain is built from TRBV27 and TRBJ1-5, with D possibly being TRBD1 (6 bases). The V end was cut by 8 bases, the J end by 5 bases, with 22 bases between. Germline CDR1 is MNHEY and CDR2 is SMNVEV (reference sequence). CDR3 length: 16 amino acids. The CDR3 is CASHPYYNRVDQPQHF. The CDR3 nucleotides are TGTGCCAGCCACCCCTATTACAACAGGGTAGATCAGCCCCAGCATTTT.

In this sample, this clonotype turned up many times. This chain links TRBV18 with TRBJ1-1; no firm D call. The V gene's germline CDR1 is KGHSH and CDR2 LQKENI. V dropped 0 bases and J dropped 8 bases, with 10 bases sitting between them. The CDR3 has 13 residues. The CDR3 DNA follows: TGTGCCAGCTCACCACCGGTTCAGGAGGAAGCTTTCTTT. Amino acids: CASSPPVQEEAFF.

This clonotype was seen at least ten times. This chain links TRBV7-3 with TRBJ2-7; tentative D call: TRBD2 (6 bases). The germline V and J ends were trimmed by 4 bases and 3 bases, with 16 bases remaining between them. Germline V lookup: CDR1 SGHTA, CDR2 FQGTGA. This CDR3 has 15 residues. The CDR3 coding sequence is TGTGCCAGCAGCTCCTTCACGGGGGAACACTACGAGCAGTACTTC. As protein: CASSSFTGEHYEQYF.

This clonotype has ten or more counts. The chain carries TRBV19 and TRBJ2-2; TRBD2 matches 9 bases. The CDR3 has 16 residues. CDR1 and CDR2 from the germline V gene are LNHDA and SQIVND (reference sequence). V was clipped by 3 bases and J by 0 bases; unmatched bases: 2. The CDR3 DNA is TGTGCCAGTAGTATCGCGGGGGGGACGAACACCGGGGAGCTGTTTTTT. Translating gives CASSIAGGTNTGELFF.

This clonotype was recorded at least ten times. V usage is TRBV24-1 and J usage is TRBJ2-2; 10 bases fit TRBD2. The CDR3 has 16 amino acids. The junction had 4 bases not matched to a gene; V was cut back by 1 base and J by 6 bases. CDR1 and CDR2 (germline): KGHDR, SFDVKD. CDR3 sequence reads: CATSDFDSGGPGELFF. Here the CDR3 DNA reads TGTGCCACCAGTGATTTCGATAGCGGGGGGCCCGGGGAGCTGTTTTTT.

The chain carries TRBV20-1 and TRBJ1-2; D possibly corresponds to TRBD1 (5 bases). The V end lost 3 bases, the J end lost 3 bases, and 8 bases lay between the germline ends. Germline CDR1 and CDR2: DFQATT and SNEGSKA (reference sequence). The CDR3 covers 12 residues. The CDR3 bases are TGCAGTGCTAGTCAGGGCTACTATGGCTACACCTTC. It is translated as CSASQGYYGYTF.

This clonotype was counted many times. V gene TRBV6-5 combines with J gene TRBJ1-3; no reliable D call. The CDR3 runs to 13 residues. Germline V CDR1 and CDR2: MNHEY, SVGAGI. V lost 6 bases to trimming and J lost 2 bases, with 8 bases between them. Here the CDR3 DNA reads TGTGCCAGCAGAGCGGGAACTGGAAACACCATATATTTT. Translating gives CASRAGTGNTIYF.

The rearrangement links TRBV12-3 or TRBV12-4 to TRBJ1-1; no reliable D call. CDR3 length equals 10 residues. Between the trimmed V and J ends, which lost 8 bases and 10 bases, there was a span of 11 bases. Here the CDR3 reads CASSHQVAFF. CDR3 DNA: TGTGCCAGCTCCCACCAAGTAGCTTTCTTT.

This clonotype showed up many times. The chain links TRBV7-8 to TRBJ2-2; D uncertain. The ends were cut back, 2 bases at V and 11 bases at J, with 9 bases in the middle. Germline V gene data show CDR1 as SGHVS and CDR2 as FQNEAQ. The CDR3 contains 12 residues. CDR3 residues: CASSLTAGELFF. The CDR3 DNA follows: TGTGCCAGCAGCTTAACCGCAGGAGAGCTGTTTTTT. The full variable domain, with the rest looked up from reference TRBV7-8 and TRBJ2-2, is GAGVSQSPRYKVAKRGQDVALRCDPISGHVSLFWYQQALGQGPEFLTYFQNEAQLDKSGLPSDRFFAERPEGSVSTLKIQRTQQEDSAVYLCASSLTAGELFFGEGSRLTVL.

The V call is TRBV7-2, the J call TRBJ2-5; D ambiguous. CDR3 size: 13 residues. Germline V CDR1 and CDR2: SGHTA, FQGNSA. Trimming pared 0 bases from V and 5 bases from J, leaving 7 bases between. In nucleotides, the CDR3 is TGTGCCAGCAGCTTAGCAATCCGGGAGACCCAGTACTTC. It yields the protein CASSLAIRETQYF.

The chain uses TRBV29-1 and TRBJ1-5; TRBD1 matches 8 bases. J lost 0 bases, V lost 1 base, and 8 bases had no gene match. CDR3 size: 17 residues. Germline V gene lookup returns CDR1 SQVTM and CDR2 ANQGSEA. The CDR3 bases are TGCAGCGTTGAAGGGACAGGGACATATAATAGCAATCAGCCCCAGCATTTT. The encoded protein is CSVEGTGTYNSNQPQHF.

In this sample, this clonotype turned up a few times. Given a much more abundant clone one base away, this may be a read error. The J gene is TRBJ2-2, the V gene TRBV20-1; no reliable D call. Germline values: CDR1 DFQATT, CDR2 SNEGSKA (reference sequence). CDR3 size: 12 residues. V lost 1 base to trimming and J lost 2 bases, with 2 bases between them. CDR3 sequence: CSARGNTGELFF. The CDR3 region has the DNA TGCAGTGCTAGAGGAAACACCGGGGAGCTGTTTTTT.

This clonotype came up many times. V gene TRBV2 combines with J gene TRBJ2-7, with 9 nucleotides matching TRBD2. The CDR3 has 15 amino acids. Germline CDR1 reads SNHLY; CDR2 reads FYNNEI. The V gene end was trimmed by 9 bases and the J gene end by 1 base; junction bases not matched to a gene: 10. The CDR3 nucleotides are TGTGCCAGTCGCGCTGGGGCGGGGGGGTCCTACGAGCAGTACTTC. Protein: CASRAGAGGSYEQYF.

This clonotype occurred a few times. The V gene is TRBV13, the J gene TRBJ2-7; 9 positions match TRBD1. The CDR3 totals 15 residues. Germline V gives CDR1 PRHDT, CDR2 FYEKMQ (reference sequence). After removal of 5 bases from V and 0 bases from J, the junction contained 5 bases not matched to a gene. The CDR3, as DNA: TGTGCCAGCAGCCGACAGGGGGTCCCCTCCTACGAGCAGTACTTC. Amino acid sequence: CASSRQGVPSYEQYF. Together with reference TRBV13 and TRBJ2-7, the CDR3 gives the full variable domain: AAGVIQSPRHLIKEKRETATLKCYPIPRHDTVYWYQQGPGQDPQFLISFYEKMQSDKGSIPDRFSAQQFSDYHSELNMSSLELGDSALYFCASSRQGVPSYEQYFGPGTRLTVT.

This clonotype was recorded only once. This may be a read error, as it is one base from a much larger clone. The chain is built from TRBV28 and TRBJ1-5; 8 nucleotides agree with TRBD1. Germline V gives CDR1 MDHEN, CDR2 SYDVKM. The CDR3 spans 14 residues. CDR3 nucleotide sequence: TGTGCCTGCAGTCAGGGGGCGGCCGAACAGCCCCAGCATTTT. Translation: CACSQGAAEQPQHF.

In the case of this clonotype: One base away lies a much larger clone, so this may be a sequencing read error. The chain carries TRBV5-1 and TRBJ2-7, with D perhaps matching TRBD1 (6 bases). In germline, CDR1 is SGHRS, CDR2 YFSETQ. The CDR3 contains 16 residues. DNA for the CDR3: TGCGCCGGCAGCTTGGGGGTGAACAGGGTCTCCTACGAGCAGTACTTC. This sequence encodes CAGSLGVNRVSYEQYF.